This T cell receptor beta chain was obtained from a study of T cell responses to AZD1222 COVID-19 vaccine. With respect to this clone: Its antigen is not known.

Only in-frame clones appear in the TCRdb table, and some are missing; sequencing was by immunoSEQ multiplex PCR. The sample contains around 100,000 clones, over 75% of which appear only once. Study-level findings and limits: After the peak T cell response, and only then, were repertoires sampled. Nearly half of spike-specific TCRs reportedly go after variant regions that carry no mutations. Spike-wide coverage was observed for vaccine-associated CD4 TCRs, with dominant responses at 160-218 and 743-854. Among those given AZD1222, only five or six were seropositive at baseline.

The CDR3 consists of 15 residues. V dropped 4 bases and J dropped 4; count of bases not matched to a gene: 8. Germline CDR1 and CDR2: SGHDT and YYEEEE. The receptor's source is an adult in good health. The source was peripheral blood, collected on day 0 of AZD1222 vaccination. The V and J genes are TRBV5-6 and TRBJ1-3; 7 nucleotides match TRBD1. CDR3 nucleotide sequence: TGTGCCAGCAGCACAACAGGGGTCTTAGGAAACACCATATATTTT. It encodes CASSTTGVLGNTIYF. The full variable domain, completed using reference TRBV5-6 and TRBJ1-3, is DAGVTQSPTHLIKTRGQQVTLRCSPKSGHDTVSWYQQALGQGPQFIFQYYEEEERQRGNFPDRFSGHQFPNYSSELNVNALLLGDSALYLCASSTTGVLGNTIYFGEGSWLTVV.